Included here is one T cell receptor (beta chain) sequence, with context. Antigen: not known. The data originate from a study of T cell repertoires in cytomegalovirus infection. About the research overall: Signatures in public TCR beta sequences pointed to both CMV infection and matching HLA type.

TCRdb fed the reads into MiXCR, producing one record per CDR3 protein. The sample has about 500,000 distinct CDR3 sequences; 33% are singletons. Study-level findings and limits: Public TCR beta family frequency separated CMV-and-HLA carriers, including in an independent cohort.

The germline V gene encodes CDR1 MNHEY and CDR2 SMNVEV (reference sequence). V shed 4 bases and J shed 4 bases, with 10 bases lying between them. CDR3 length: 14 amino acids. The specimen was cultured PBMCs, collected from culture after CMV antigen stimulation. This clonotype was sampled from a human donor in good health (CMV status not recorded). Some clones in this sample may be carry-over from other donors' samples. The rearrangement joins TRBV27 to TRBJ1-4; perhaps TRBD1 as D (5 bases). CDR3 nucleotides: TGTGCCAGCAGTTCGACAGAAGATAATGAAAAACTGTTTTTT. It yields the protein CASSSTEDNEKLFF.